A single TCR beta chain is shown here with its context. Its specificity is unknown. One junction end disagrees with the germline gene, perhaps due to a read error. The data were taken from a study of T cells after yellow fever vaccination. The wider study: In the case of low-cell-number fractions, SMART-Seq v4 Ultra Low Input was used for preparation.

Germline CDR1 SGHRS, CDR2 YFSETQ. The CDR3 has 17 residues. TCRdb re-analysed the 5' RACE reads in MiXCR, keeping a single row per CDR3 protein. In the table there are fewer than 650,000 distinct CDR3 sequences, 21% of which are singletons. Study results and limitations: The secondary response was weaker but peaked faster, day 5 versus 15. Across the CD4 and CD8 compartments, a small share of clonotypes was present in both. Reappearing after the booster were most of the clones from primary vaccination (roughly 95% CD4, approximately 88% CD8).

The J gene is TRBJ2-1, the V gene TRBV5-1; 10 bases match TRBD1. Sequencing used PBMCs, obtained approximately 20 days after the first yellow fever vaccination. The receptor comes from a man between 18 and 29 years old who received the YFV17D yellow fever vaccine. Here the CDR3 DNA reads TGCGCCAGCAGCTTGGGTTTGGGACAGGGGTTCTACAATGAGCATTTCTTC. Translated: CASSLGLGQGFYNEHFF.